This T cell receptor beta chain is from a study of shared clonotypes between healthy human individuals. Study-level points and caveats: The study drew on few donors, limiting represented genetic and exposure-history diversity. With a handful of donors compared, approximately 5.5% of naive CD4 clonotypes were shared.

Here immunoSEQ multiplex PCR was the method, and the copy in TCRdb shows in-frame clones only, minus some. This sample has about 120,000 clones, with 68% found just once. Caucasian adults living in Nashville, Tennessee, provided all samples. The CDR3 sequence is 14 residues long. V gave up 3 bases and J gave up 3 bases; unmatched junction bases: 7. The germline CDR1 and CDR2 sequences are SQVTM and ANQGSEA. A note on this clone: Its antigen is unknown.

V and J are TRBV29-1 and TRBJ2-5; 7 bases line up with TRBD1. Sequenced sample: memory CD8+ T cells sorted from blood. As to subset: CD45RO+ cells pooled with CCR7-negative TemRA cells. The sequence came from a woman under 40 in good health. The CDR3 loop is CSVDRQGVEETQYF. The CDR3 DNA follows: TGCAGCGTTGACCGGCAGGGGGTAGAAGAGACCCAGTACTTC.